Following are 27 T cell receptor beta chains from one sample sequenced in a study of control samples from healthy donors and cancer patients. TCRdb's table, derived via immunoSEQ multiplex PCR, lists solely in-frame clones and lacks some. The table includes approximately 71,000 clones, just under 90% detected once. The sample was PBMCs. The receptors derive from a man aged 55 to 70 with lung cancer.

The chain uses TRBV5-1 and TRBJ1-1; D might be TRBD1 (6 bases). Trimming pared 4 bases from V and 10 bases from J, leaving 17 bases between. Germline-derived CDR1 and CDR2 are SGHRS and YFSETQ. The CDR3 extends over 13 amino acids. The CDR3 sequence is CASSPDPQGIAFF. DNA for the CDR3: TGCGCCAGCAGCCCAGATCCCCAGGGGATAGCTTTCTTT.

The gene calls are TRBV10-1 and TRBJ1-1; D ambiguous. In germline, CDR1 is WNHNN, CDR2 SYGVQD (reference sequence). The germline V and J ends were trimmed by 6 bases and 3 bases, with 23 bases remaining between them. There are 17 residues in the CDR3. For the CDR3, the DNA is TGCGCCAGCAGCCTTTATTCGGGGAGAAATACGGACACTGAAGCTTTCTTT. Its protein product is CASSLYSGRNTDTEAFF.

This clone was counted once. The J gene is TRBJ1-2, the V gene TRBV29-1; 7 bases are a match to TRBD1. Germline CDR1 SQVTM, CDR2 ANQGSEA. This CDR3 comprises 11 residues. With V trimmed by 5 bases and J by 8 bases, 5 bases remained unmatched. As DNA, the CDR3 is TGCAGCGTTTCAGACAGGGAGGGCTACACCTTC. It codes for CSVSDREGYTF.

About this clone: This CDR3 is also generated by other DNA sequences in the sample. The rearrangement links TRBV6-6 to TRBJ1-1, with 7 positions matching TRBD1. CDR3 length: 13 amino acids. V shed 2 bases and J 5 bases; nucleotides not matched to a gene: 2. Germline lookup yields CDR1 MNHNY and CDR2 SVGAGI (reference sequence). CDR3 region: CASSYAGGTEAFF. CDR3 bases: TGTGCCAGCAGTTACGCAGGGGGTACTGAAGCTTTCTTT.

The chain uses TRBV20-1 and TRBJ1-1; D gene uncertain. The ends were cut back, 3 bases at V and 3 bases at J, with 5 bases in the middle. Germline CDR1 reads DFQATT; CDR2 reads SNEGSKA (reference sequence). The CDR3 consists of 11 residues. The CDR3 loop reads CSASPYTEAFF. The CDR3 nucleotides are TGCAGTGCTAGTCCCTACACTGAAGCTTTCTTT.

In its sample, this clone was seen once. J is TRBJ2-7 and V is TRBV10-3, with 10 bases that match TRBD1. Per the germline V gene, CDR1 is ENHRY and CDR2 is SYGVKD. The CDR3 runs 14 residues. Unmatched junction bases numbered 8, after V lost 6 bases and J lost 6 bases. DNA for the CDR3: TGTGCCATCAGCGAACAGAGGACAGGGGGCGAGCAGTACGTC. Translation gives CAISEQRTGGEQYV.

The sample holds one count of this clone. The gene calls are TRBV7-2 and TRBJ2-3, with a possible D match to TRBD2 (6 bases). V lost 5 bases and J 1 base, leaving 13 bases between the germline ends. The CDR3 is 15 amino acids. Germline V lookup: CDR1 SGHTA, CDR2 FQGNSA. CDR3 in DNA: TGTGCCAGCAGCCCCCTGCGGAGGGGCACAGATACGCAGTATTTT. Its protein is CASSPLRRGTDTQYF.

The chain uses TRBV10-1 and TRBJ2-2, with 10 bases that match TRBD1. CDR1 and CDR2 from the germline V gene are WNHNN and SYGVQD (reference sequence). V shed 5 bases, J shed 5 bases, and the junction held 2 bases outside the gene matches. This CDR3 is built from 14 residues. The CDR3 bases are TGCGCCAGCAGTCCGGGACAGGGGACCGGGGAGCTGTTTTTT. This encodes CASSPGQGTGELFF.

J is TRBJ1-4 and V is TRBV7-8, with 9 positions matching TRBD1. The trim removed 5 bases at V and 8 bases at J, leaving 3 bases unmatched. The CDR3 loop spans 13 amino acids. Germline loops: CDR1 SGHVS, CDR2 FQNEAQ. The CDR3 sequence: CASSRQGGEKLFF. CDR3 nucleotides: TGTGCCAGCAGCCGACAGGGGGGAGAAAAACTGTTTTTT.

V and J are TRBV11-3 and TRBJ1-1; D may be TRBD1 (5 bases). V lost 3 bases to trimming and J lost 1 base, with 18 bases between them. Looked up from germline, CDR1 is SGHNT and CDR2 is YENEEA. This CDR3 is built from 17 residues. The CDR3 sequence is CASSFLGGGEANTEAFF. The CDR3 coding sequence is TGTGCCAGCAGCTTTCTCGGGGGGGGAGAGGCGAACACTGAAGCTTTCTTT.

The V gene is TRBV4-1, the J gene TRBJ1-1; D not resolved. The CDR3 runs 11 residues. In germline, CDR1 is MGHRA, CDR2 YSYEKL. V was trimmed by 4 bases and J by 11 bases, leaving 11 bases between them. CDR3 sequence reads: CASSLPLTAFF. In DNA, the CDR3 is TGCGCCAGCAGCCTCCCATTAACGGCTTTCTTT.

CDR3 sequence: CASSLSIGGNEQYF. The CDR3 DNA sequence: TGTGCCAGCAGCCTTTCCATCGGGGGTAACGAGCAGTACTTC. This chain joins TRBV2 and TRBJ2-7; D is possibly TRBD2 (6 bases). This CDR3 is 14 amino acids long. The V and J ends lost 6 bases and 5 bases respectively, with 17 bases between them. Germline V gene data show CDR1 as SNHLY and CDR2 as FYNNEI.

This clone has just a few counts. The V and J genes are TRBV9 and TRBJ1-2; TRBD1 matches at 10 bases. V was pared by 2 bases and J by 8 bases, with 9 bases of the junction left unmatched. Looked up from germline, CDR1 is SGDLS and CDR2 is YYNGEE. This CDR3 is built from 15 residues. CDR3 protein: CASSVRDRGQEGYTF. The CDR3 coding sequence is TGTGCCAGCAGCGTTCGAGACAGGGGGCAAGAAGGCTACACCTTC.

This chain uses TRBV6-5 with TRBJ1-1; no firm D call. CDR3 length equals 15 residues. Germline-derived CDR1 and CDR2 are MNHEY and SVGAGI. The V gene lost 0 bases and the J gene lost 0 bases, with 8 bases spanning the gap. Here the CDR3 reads CASSYSRLLNTEAFF. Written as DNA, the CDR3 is TGTGCCAGCAGTTACTCGAGACTGCTGAACACTGAAGCTTTCTTT.

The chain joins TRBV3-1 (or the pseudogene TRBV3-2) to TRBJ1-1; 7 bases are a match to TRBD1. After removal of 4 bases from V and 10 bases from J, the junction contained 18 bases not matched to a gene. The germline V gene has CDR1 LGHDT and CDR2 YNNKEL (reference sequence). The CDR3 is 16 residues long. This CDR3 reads CASSLQTIANRGRAFF. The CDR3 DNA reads TGTGCCAGCAGCCTCCAAACTATCGCAAACAGGGGACGAGCTTTCTTT.

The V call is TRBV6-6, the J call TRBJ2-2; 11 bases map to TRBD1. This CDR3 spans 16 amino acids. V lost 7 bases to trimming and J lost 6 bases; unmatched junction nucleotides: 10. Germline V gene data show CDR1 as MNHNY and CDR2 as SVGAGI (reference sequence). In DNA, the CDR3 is TGTGCCAGCATCCTCCTCGGACAGGGGGCACCCGGGGAGCTGTTTTTT. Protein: CASILLGQGAPGELFF.

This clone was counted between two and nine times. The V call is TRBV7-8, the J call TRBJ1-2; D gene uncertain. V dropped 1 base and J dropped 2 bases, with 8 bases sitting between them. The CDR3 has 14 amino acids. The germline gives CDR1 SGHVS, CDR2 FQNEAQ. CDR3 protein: CASSLGNSNYGYTF. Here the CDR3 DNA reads TGTGCCAGCAGCTTAGGTAACAGCAACTATGGCTACACCTTC. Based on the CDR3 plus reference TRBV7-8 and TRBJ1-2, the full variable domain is GAGVSQSPRYKVAKRGQDVALRCDPISGHVSLFWYQQALGQGPEFLTYFQNEAQLDKSGLPSDRFFAERPEGSVSTLKIQRTQQEDSAVYLCASSLGNSNYGYTFGSGTRLTVV.

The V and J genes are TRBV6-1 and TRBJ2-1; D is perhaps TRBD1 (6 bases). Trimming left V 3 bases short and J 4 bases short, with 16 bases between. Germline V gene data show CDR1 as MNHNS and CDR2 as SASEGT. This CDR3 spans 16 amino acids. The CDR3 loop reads CASSEVGRGPYNEQFF. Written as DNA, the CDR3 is TGTGCCAGCAGTGAGGTCGGCAGGGGACCATACAATGAGCAGTTCTTC.

CDR3 loop: CASSDSAGGRNEQFF. The CDR3 DNA sequence: TGTGCCAGCAGTGATTCAGCGGGGGGAAGGAATGAGCAGTTCTTC. V gene TRBV6-4 combines with J gene TRBJ2-1; 9 bases match TRBD2. V was clipped by 3 bases and J by 7 bases; unmatched bases: 7. Per the germline V gene, CDR1 is MRHNA and CDR2 is SNTAGT. The CDR3 is 15 amino acids.

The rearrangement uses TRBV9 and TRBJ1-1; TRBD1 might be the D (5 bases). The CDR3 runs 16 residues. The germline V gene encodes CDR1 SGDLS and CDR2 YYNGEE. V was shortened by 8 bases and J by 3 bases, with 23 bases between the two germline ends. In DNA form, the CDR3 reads TGTGCCAGTAGTCATCAGGGAGGGTATTTAGACACTGAAGCTTTCTTT. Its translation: CASSHQGGYLDTEAFF.

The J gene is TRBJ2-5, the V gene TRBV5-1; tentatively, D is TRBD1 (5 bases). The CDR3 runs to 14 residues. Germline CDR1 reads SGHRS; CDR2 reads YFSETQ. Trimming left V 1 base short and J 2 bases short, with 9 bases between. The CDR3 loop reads CASSLPTGQETQYF. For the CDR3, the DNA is TGCGCCAGCAGCTTGCCTACAGGACAAGAGACCCAGTACTTC.

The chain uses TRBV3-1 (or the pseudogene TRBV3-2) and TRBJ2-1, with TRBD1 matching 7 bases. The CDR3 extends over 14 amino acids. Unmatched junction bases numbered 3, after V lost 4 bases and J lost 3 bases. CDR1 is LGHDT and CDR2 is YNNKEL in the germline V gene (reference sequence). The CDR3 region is CASSPYRGYNEQFF. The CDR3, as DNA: TGTGCCAGCAGCCCGTACAGGGGCTACAATGAGCAGTTCTTC.

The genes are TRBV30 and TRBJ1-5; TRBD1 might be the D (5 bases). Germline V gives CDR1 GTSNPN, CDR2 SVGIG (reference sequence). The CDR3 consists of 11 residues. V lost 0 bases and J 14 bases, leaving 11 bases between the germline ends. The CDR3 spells CAWSVGPDKHF. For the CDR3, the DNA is TGTGCCTGGAGTGTAGGACCGGACAAGCATTTT.

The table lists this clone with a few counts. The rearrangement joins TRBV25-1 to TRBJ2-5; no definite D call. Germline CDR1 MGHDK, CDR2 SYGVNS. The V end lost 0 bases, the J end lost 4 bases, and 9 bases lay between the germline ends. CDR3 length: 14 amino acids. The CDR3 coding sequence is TGTGCCAGCAGTGAATATTCCCTGACAGAGACCCAGTACTTC. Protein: CASSEYSLTETQYF.

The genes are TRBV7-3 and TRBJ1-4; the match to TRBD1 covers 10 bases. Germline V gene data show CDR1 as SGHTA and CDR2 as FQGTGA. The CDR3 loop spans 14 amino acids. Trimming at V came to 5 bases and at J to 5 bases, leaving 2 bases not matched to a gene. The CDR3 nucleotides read TGTGCCAGCAGCCCGGGACAGGGGAATGAAAAACTGTTTTTT. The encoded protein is CASSPGQGNEKLFF.

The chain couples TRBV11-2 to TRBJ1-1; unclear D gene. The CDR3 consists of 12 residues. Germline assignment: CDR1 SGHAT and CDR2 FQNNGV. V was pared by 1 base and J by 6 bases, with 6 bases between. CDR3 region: CASSLVGSEAFF. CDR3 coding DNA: TGTGCCAGCAGCTTAGTTGGCTCTGAAGCTTTCTTT.

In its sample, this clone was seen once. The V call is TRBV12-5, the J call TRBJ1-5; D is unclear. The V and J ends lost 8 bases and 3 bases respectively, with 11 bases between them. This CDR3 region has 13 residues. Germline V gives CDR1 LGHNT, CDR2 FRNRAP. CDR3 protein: CASKREANQPQHF. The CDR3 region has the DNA TGTGCTAGTAAACGGGAAGCCAATCAGCCCCAGCATTTT.